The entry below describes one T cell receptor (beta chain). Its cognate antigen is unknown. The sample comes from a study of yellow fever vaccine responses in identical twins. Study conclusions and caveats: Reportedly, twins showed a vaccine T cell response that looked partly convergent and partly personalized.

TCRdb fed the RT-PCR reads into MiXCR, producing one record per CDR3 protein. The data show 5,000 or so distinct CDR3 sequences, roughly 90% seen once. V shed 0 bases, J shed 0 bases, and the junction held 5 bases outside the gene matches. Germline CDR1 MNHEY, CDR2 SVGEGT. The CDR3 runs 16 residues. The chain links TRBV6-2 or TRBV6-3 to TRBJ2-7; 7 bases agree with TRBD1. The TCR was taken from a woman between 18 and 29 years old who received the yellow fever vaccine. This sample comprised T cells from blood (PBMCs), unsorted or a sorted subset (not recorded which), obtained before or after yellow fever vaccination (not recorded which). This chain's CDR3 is CASSYSGTVLSYEQYF. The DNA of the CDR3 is TGTGCCAGCAGTTACTCCGGGACAGTCCTCTCCTACGAGCAGTACTTC.